This entry describes one T cell receptor (beta chain). The data were taken from a study of blood T cell repertoires in COVID-19. Trimming took 0 bases from V and 0 from J; bases not matched to a gene: 9. Germline V gene lookup returns CDR1 LGHDT and CDR2 YNNKEL (reference sequence). This CDR3 comprises 18 residues. Original processing notes: Nucleated cell number was recorded as an estimate derived from reference gene primer amplification. Produced via immunoSEQ multiplex PCR; TCRdb's table is partial and in-frame only. The V and J calls and clone size are taken from that table; D and trimming were inferred from the DNA. The sample lists approximately 170,000 clones, roughly nine tenths seen once, with 4% in the top ten.

The V gene is TRBV3-1 (or the pseudogene TRBV3-2), the J gene TRBJ2-3, with 7 bases fitting TRBD2. The receptor comes from a woman between 70 and 85 years old with acute or convalescent COVID-19. Specimen: peripheral blood. CDR3 sequence reads: CASSQEVASGTSTDTQYF. The DNA of the CDR3 is TGTGCCAGCAGCCAAGAGGTGGCCAGCGGGACTAGCACAGATACGCAGTATTTT.